The 20 T cell receptor beta chains listed next were all sequenced from one sample in a study of cytomegalovirus exposure and HLA in healthy donors. Both 60 Vbeta primers and 13 Jbeta primers went into the PCR. Sequencing used immunoSEQ multiplex PCR; TCRdb keeps in-frame clones, though not all of them. The repertoire consists of about 190,000 clones, with around 67% occurring once and the leading ten covering about 3.1%. The sample was PBMCs. These receptors all stem from a young woman in good health and CMV-seropositive.

The table lists this clone with a few counts. The chain couples TRBV5-1 to TRBJ1-4, with D unclear. The length of the CDR3 is 12 residues. The V gene's germline CDR1 is SGHRS and CDR2 YFSETQ. Trimming shortened V by 1 base and J by 5 bases, and 3 bases separated the two germline ends. CDR3 DNA sequence: TGCGCCAGCAGCTTGCTAAATGAAAAACTGTTTTTT. Amino acids: CASSLLNEKLFF.

The rearrangement links TRBV6-4 to TRBJ2-2; 11 nucleotides line up with TRBD2. With 4 bases clipped from V and 3 bases from J, the junction kept 1 base outside the gene matches. The CDR3 is made up of 15 amino acids. Germline assignment: CDR1 MRHNA and CDR2 SNTAGT. CDR3 sequence reads: CASSALAGDTGELFF. The CDR3 DNA reads TGTGCCAGCAGTGCACTAGCGGGAGACACCGGGGAGCTGTTTTTT.

This clone has a handful of counts. The junction departs from the called germline gene at one end, perhaps through a read error. CDR3 loop: CSSSLQGRRQYF. The CDR3 nucleotides are TGTTCCAGCAGCTTACAGGGAAGGAGGCAGTACTTC. The chain is built from TRBV7-9 and TRBJ2-7, with D possibly matching TRBD1 (6 bases). This CDR3 is built from 12 residues. Germline lookup yields CDR1 SEHNR and CDR2 FQNEAQ (reference sequence).

The J gene is TRBJ2-1, the V gene TRBV6-4; perhaps TRBD2 as D (5 bases). The V gene lost 0 bases and the J gene lost 9 bases, with 12 bases spanning the gap. Germline V gene data show CDR1 as MRHNA and CDR2 as SNTAGT. There are 14 residues in the CDR3. The CDR3 DNA sequence: TGTGCCAGCAGTGACTCTGAGGGAGCGTCTGAGCAGTTCTTC. Translation: CASSDSEGASEQFF.

The V call is TRBV7-2, the J call TRBJ2-1, with TRBD2 identical over 10 bases. V was clipped by 2 bases and J by 5 bases; unmatched bases: 6. CDR1 SGHTA and CDR2 FQGNSA come from the germline V gene. This CDR3 is built from 16 residues. The CDR3 DNA reads as TGTGCCAGCAGCTTAAGGGGACTAGCGACCAACAATGAGCAGTTCTTC. Translated: CASSLRGLATNNEQFF.

The chain combines TRBV19 with TRBJ1-1; TRBD1 is a possible D gene (6 bases). Trimming pared 6 bases from V and 5 bases from J, leaving 7 bases between. The CDR3 is 11 residues long. Germline V gives CDR1 LNHDA, CDR2 SQIVND (reference sequence). The CDR3 DNA follows: TGTGCCAGTAGGACAGGAACTGAAGCTTTCTTT. Amino acids: CASRTGTEAFF.

DNA of the CDR3: TGTGCCAGCAGTGCCTATGGGACAGGGGGCCTCACCGACAGCAATCAGCCCCAGCATTTT. Amino acids: CASSAYGTGGLTDSNQPQHF. V usage is TRBV27 and J usage is TRBJ1-5, with 12 positions matching TRBD1. Looked up from germline, CDR1 is MNHEY and CDR2 is SMNVEV (reference sequence). The CDR3 has 20 amino acids. After removal of 5 bases from V and 1 base from J, the junction contained 15 bases not matched to a gene.

This clone was seen once. The V gene is TRBV5-4, the J gene TRBJ2-3; 8 nucleotides line up with TRBD2. Unmatched junction bases numbered 3, after V lost 1 base and J lost 2 bases. The CDR3 extends over 15 amino acids. Per the germline V gene, CDR1 is SGHNT and CDR2 is YYREEE (reference sequence). As DNA, the CDR3 is TGTGCCAGCAGCTTGACTAGCGGCTACACAGATACGCAGTATTTT. Translation gives CASSLTSGYTDTQYF.

The chain links TRBV2 to TRBJ2-7, with D perhaps matching TRBD1 (7 bases). Germline assignment: CDR1 SNHLY and CDR2 FYNNEI. With 6 bases removed from V and 2 bases from J, the gap between germline ends came to 17 bases. This CDR3 is built from 15 residues. The CDR3 DNA sequence: TGTGCCAGCAGCCAAGGGGGCGGGGTGACCTACGAGCAGTACTTC. Encoded protein: CASSQGGGVTYEQYF.

This clone was counted only a few times. The chain joins TRBV6-4 to TRBJ2-3; 11 nucleotides match TRBD1. The V gene's germline CDR1 is MRHNA and CDR2 SNTAGT. CDR3 size: 14 residues. Trimming removed 8 bases from V and 4 bases from J; junction bases left unmatched: 5. The CDR3 spells CASGPGQGADTQYF. As DNA, the CDR3 is TGTGCCAGCGGTCCGGGACAGGGGGCAGATACGCAGTATTTT.

This clone was recorded only once. The chain has TRBV11-2 and TRBJ1-2; D is possibly TRBD1 (6 bases). Germline loops: CDR1 SGHAT, CDR2 FQNNGV. Trimming took off 5 bases at V and 6 bases at J, with 22 bases between the two ends. The CDR3 is 16 amino acids. The CDR3 reads CASSPGGRGVKDGYTF. The CDR3 region has the DNA TGTGCCAGCAGCCCGGGGGGCAGGGGTGTTAAGGATGGCTACACCTTC. The full variable domain, its missing parts supplied by reference TRBV11-2 and TRBJ1-2, is EAGVAQSPRYKIIEKRQSVAFWCNPISGHATLYWYQQILGQGPKLLIQFQNNGVVDDSQLPKDRFSAERLKGVDSTLKIQPAKLEDSAVYLCASSPGGRGVKDGYTFGSGTRLTVV.

This clone was seen a single time. The chain is built from TRBV30 and TRBJ2-1; 7 bases match TRBD2. This CDR3 has 13 residues. After removal of 5 bases from V and 3 bases from J, the junction contained 4 bases not matched to a gene. Germline-derived CDR1 and CDR2 are GTSNPN and SVGIG (reference sequence). This CDR3 is CAWPRDYYNEQFF. DNA for the CDR3: TGTGCCTGGCCCCGGGACTACTACAATGAGCAGTTCTTC.

The chain has TRBV10-1 and TRBJ2-7; 9 bases map to TRBD2. Germline trimming cut 8 bases from V and 6 bases from J; bases unmatched to any gene: 5. The CDR3 runs to 12 residues. CDR1 WNHNN and CDR2 SYGVQD come from the germline V gene (reference sequence). CDR3 residues: CASSSGTGEQYF. CDR3 in DNA: TGCGCCAGCTCTAGCGGGACGGGCGAGCAGTACTTC.

The chain links TRBV6-4 to TRBJ1-1; D is possibly TRBD1 (5 bases). V was clipped by 4 bases and J by 1 base, with 7 bases between them. The CDR3 loop spans 13 amino acids. CDR1 and CDR2 from the germline V gene are MRHNA and SNTAGT. This chain's CDR3 is CASSATENTEAFF. The CDR3 nucleotides read TGTGCCAGCAGTGCGACAGAGAACACTGAAGCTTTCTTT.

The V call is TRBV6-5, the J call TRBJ2-7; perhaps TRBD2 as D (5 bases). Germline CDR1 is MNHEY and CDR2 is SVGAGI. Deletions cut 1 base from V and 4 bases from J, with 8 bases between. The CDR3 runs 13 residues. In DNA form, the CDR3 reads TGTGCCAGCAGTTACTTCGGGGAGTACGAGCAGTACTTC. Translation: CASSYFGEYEQYF.

The V and J genes are TRBV2 and TRBJ2-1, with 15 bases lining up with TRBD2. CDR3 length: 16 amino acids. Germline-derived CDR1 and CDR2 are SNHLY and FYNNEI. J was trimmed by 9 bases and V by 6 bases; bases with no gene match: 9. CDR3 DNA: TGTGCCAGCAGACCGGGACTAGCGGGAGGTGGAAGTGAGCAGTTCTTC. It encodes CASRPGLAGGGSEQFF.

This sequence joins TRBV18 and TRBJ2-7; TRBD2 matches 9 bases. V gave up 3 bases and J gave up 3 bases; unmatched junction bases: 3. Germline CDR1 and CDR2: KGHSH and LQKENI. This CDR3 region has 14 residues. The DNA for the CDR3 is TGTGCCAGCTCACCTAGCGGGAGTAACTACGAGCAGTACTTC. Its translation: CASSPSGSNYEQYF.

This clone occurred a few times. The genes are TRBV19 and TRBJ2-7, with D possibly matching TRBD2 (6 bases). Trimming left V 3 bases short and J 4 bases short, with 16 bases between. CDR3 length: 15 residues. Germline loops: CDR1 LNHDA, CDR2 SQIVND (reference sequence). In nucleotides, the CDR3 is TGTGCCAGTAGTATGGGCGGGACCACCCCTTACGAGCAGTACTTC. Amino acid sequence: CASSMGGTTPYEQYF.

The chain links TRBV4-1 to TRBJ1-6; the match to TRBD1 covers 8 bases. The CDR3 loop spans 16 amino acids. Germline V gene data show CDR1 as MGHRA and CDR2 as YSYEKL. Trimming removed 0 bases from V and 10 bases from J; junction bases left unmatched: 8. CDR3 loop: CASSQDQGTGRSPLHF. The CDR3 region has the DNA TGCGCCAGCAGCCAAGATCAGGGGACAGGACGCTCACCCCTCCACTTT.

The chain is built from TRBV7-9 and TRBJ2-3; 9 nucleotides agree with TRBD2. In germline, CDR1 is SEHNR, CDR2 FQNEAQ (reference sequence). V dropped 3 bases and J dropped 3; count of bases not matched to a gene: 4. This CDR3 region has 15 residues. The CDR3 spells CASSLRREGTDTQYF. CDR3 in DNA: TGTGCCAGCAGCTTGCGGCGGGAGGGGACAGATACGCAGTATTTT.